This T cell receptor beta chain was captured in a study of T cell repertoires in cytomegalovirus infection. Looking at the study overall: Well-studied HLA-B-restricted epitopes and recently identified HLA-C-restricted epitopes of CMV were both used in the study. Findings and limits, study-wide: Carriage of CMV together with the relevant HLA was identifiable through cumulative public TCR beta family frequency. Across the ex vivo response, the dominant clonotypes were HLA-C-restricted CMV-specific TCR beta clonotypes.

Trimming took off 8 bases at V and 6 bases at J, with 23 bases between the two ends. The CDR3 is 16 residues long. A word on this clonotype: What it binds is not known.

Each CDR3 protein is one row after TCRdb ran MiXCR on the reads. The data contain approximately 350,000 distinct CDR3 sequences, 34% of them seen just once; the ten biggest clones take up 13%. Here the sequenced sample was cultured PBMCs, taken from culture after CMV antigen stimulation. The TCR comes from a human donor in good health (CMV status not recorded). Some clones in this sample may be carry-over from other donors' samples. The rearrangement joins TRBV12-3 or TRBV12-4 to TRBJ2-1; D might be TRBD2 (6 bases). The CDR3 region is CASPPGLPAVPNEQFF. The CDR3 DNA reads TGTGCCAGCCCGCCGGGACTCCCAGCCGTACCCAATGAGCAGTTCTTC.